Following are 25 T cell receptor beta chains from one sample sequenced in a study of T cell responses to AZD1222 COVID-19 vaccine. Here immunoSEQ multiplex PCR was the method, and the copy in TCRdb shows in-frame clones only, minus some. The table lists around 150,000 clones, roughly nine tenths of them singletons, with around 4.4% in the top ten. The sample in question was peripheral blood, obtained on day 0 of MenACWY control vaccination. Source of these receptors: an adult in good health.

V and J are TRBV15 and TRBJ2-7; D remains ambiguous. The CDR3 length is 13 residues. Germline CDR1 LNHNV, CDR2 YYDKDF (reference sequence). Trimming cost V 3 bases and J 5 bases, with 11 bases left between them. CDR3 amino acids: CATSRDRSDEQYF. Here the CDR3 DNA reads TGTGCCACCAGCAGGGACCGTTCGGACGAGCAGTACTTC.

The rearrangement joins TRBV11-1 to TRBJ2-5; D gene uncertain. This CDR3 comprises 14 residues. Germline V gives CDR1 SGHAT, CDR2 FQDESV (reference sequence). The ends were cut back, 0 bases at V and 7 bases at J, with 12 bases in the middle. CDR3 sequence (DNA): TGTGCCAGCAGCTTAGCCCGGGTCCCCGGGACCCAGTACTTC. Translation: CASSLARVPGTQYF.

The chain uses TRBV7-3 and TRBJ2-1; 14 bases agree with TRBD2. The CDR3 is 14 residues long. Per the germline V gene, CDR1 is SGHTA and CDR2 is FQGTGA. V shed 5 bases and J 9 bases; nucleotides not matched to a gene: 3. CDR3 amino acids: CASSGGLAGGEQFF. CDR3 nucleotide sequence: TGTGCCAGCAGCGGTGGACTAGCGGGAGGTGAGCAGTTCTTC.

This clone was detected a few times. The V and J genes are TRBV15 and TRBJ1-6; the match to TRBD1 covers 7 bases. V lost 1 base to trimming and J lost 7 bases; unmatched junction nucleotides: 4. Per the germline V gene, CDR1 is LNHNV and CDR2 is YYDKDF (reference sequence). This CDR3 is 15 amino acids long. CDR3 nucleotide sequence: TGTGCCACCAGCAGAGCAGCAGGGGGAAATTCACCCCTCCACTTT. Protein sequence: CATSRAAGGNSPLHF.

CDR3 in amino acids: CASSLVADDSNQPQHF. In DNA form, the CDR3 reads TGTGCCAGCAGCTTAGTGGCGGATGATAGCAATCAGCCCCAGCATTTT. The chain employs TRBV7-2 and TRBJ1-5; D remains ambiguous. This CDR3 spans 16 amino acids. The V end lost 1 base, the J end lost 0 bases, and 10 bases lay between the germline ends. Germline V gene lookup returns CDR1 SGHTA and CDR2 FQGNSA.

This CDR3 reads CASHPGTFLTGSPLHF. For the CDR3, the DNA is TGTGCCAGCCACCCCGGGACATTTTTAACGGGGTCACCCCTCCACTTT. This chain joins TRBV9 and TRBJ1-6, with D perhaps matching TRBD1 (6 bases). V was pared by 7 bases and J by 10 bases, with 24 bases between. The CDR3 consists of 16 residues. In germline, CDR1 is SGDLS, CDR2 YYNGEE.

This clone has only one observation. J is TRBJ1-1 and V is TRBV11-3; 7 nucleotides match TRBD1. V lost 5 bases to trimming and J lost 1 base; unmatched junction nucleotides: 4. This CDR3 is 14 amino acids long. The germline V gene has CDR1 SGHNT and CDR2 YENEEA. For the CDR3, the DNA is TGTGCCAGCAGCCCGGGACAGTCGAACACTGAAGCTTTCTTT. Residues: CASSPGQSNTEAFF.

This chain uses TRBV7-2 with TRBJ1-2; tentatively, D is TRBD1 (6 bases). V was pared by 5 bases and J by 3 bases, with 13 bases between. CDR1 SGHTA and CDR2 FQGNSA come from the germline V gene. The CDR3 has 14 residues. CDR3 amino acids: CASSARRGDYGYTF. The CDR3 coding sequence is TGTGCCAGCAGCGCCCGAAGGGGGGACTATGGCTACACCTTC.

The genes are TRBV12-5 and TRBJ2-3, with D tentatively TRBD1 or TRBD2 (5 bases each). V shed 4 bases and J shed 2 bases, with 16 bases lying between them. Per the germline V gene, CDR1 is LGHNT and CDR2 is FRNRAP. The CDR3 is made up of 16 amino acids. Here the CDR3 reads CASGWGLGGNTDTQYF. The CDR3 DNA reads as TGTGCTAGTGGTTGGGGGTTGGGCGGTAACACAGATACGCAGTATTTT.

The rearrangement links TRBV7-8 to TRBJ1-5; D is unresolved. Germline CDR1 SGHVS, CDR2 FQNEAQ. V lost 1 base and J lost 6, with 19 bases in between. The CDR3 is 17 residues long. For the CDR3, the DNA is TGTGCCAGCAGCTTAGGTCATTCAGCGGGGAAGGGTCAGCCCCAGCATTTT. Residues: CASSLGHSAGKGQPQHF.

The chain combines TRBV5-6 with TRBJ1-2; D gene unclear. V gave up 4 bases and J gave up 8 bases, with 15 bases separating them. CDR1 is SGHDT, CDR2 YYEEEE, per germline. The CDR3 has 13 amino acids. The CDR3 region has the DNA TGTGCCAGCAGCCCGAGGAGTGGCTGGGGCTACACCTTC. Translation gives CASSPRSGWGYTF. The variable domain in full, completed from reference TRBV5-6 and TRBJ1-2, reads DAGVTQSPTHLIKTRGQQVTLRCSPKSGHDTVSWYQQALGQGPQFIFQYYEEEERQRGNFPDRFSGHQFPNYSSELNVNALLLGDSALYLCASSPRSGWGYTFGSGTRLTVV.

The CDR3 region is CASSQPGNIGNQPQHF. CDR3 DNA sequence: TGCGCCAGCAGTCAACCAGGGAATATCGGCAATCAGCCCCAGCATTTT. V usage is TRBV23-1 and J usage is TRBJ1-5, with D perhaps matching TRBD1 (5 bases). TRBV23-1 is recorded as an ORF, its role being uncertain. V was clipped by 2 bases and J by 2 bases, with 13 bases between them. There are 16 residues in the CDR3.

The rearrangement joins TRBV7-8 to TRBJ2-3; no reliable D call. This CDR3 spans 13 amino acids. CDR1 is SGHVS, CDR2 FQNEAQ, per germline. Trimming left V 0 bases short and J 2 bases short, with 3 bases between. The CDR3 nucleotides are TGTGCCAGCAGCTTAGCCTCCACAGATACGCAGTATTTT. Translating it yields CASSLASTDTQYF.

The DNA of the CDR3 is TGTGCCAGCAGCCCCTTAGGGACTAGCGGATTTTCCACCAAAAACATTCAGTACTTC. Translation gives CASSPLGTSGFSTKNIQYF. The V gene is TRBV27, the J gene TRBJ2-4, with 11 bases that match TRBD2. V shed 6 bases, J shed 2 bases, and the junction held 15 bases outside the gene matches. This CDR3 spans 19 amino acids. CDR1 is MNHEY, CDR2 SMNVEV, per germline (reference sequence).

The chain has TRBV7-2 and TRBJ2-1, with D unresolved. Trimming shortened V by 2 bases and J by 5 bases, and 10 bases separated the two germline ends. The CDR3 runs to 14 residues. The germline V gene has CDR1 SGHTA and CDR2 FQGNSA. The CDR3, as DNA: TGTGCCAGCAGCTTAAGTCGTCCGAACAATGAGCAGTTCTTC. Protein product: CASSLSRPNNEQFF.

This clone has more than one count but fewer than ten. The chain combines TRBV7-6 with TRBJ1-1; no reliable D call. Germline V gene lookup returns CDR1 SGHVS and CDR2 FNYEAQ. This CDR3 contains 13 residues. Trimming cost V 5 bases and J 1 base, with 8 bases left between them. CDR3 region: CASSPRWNTEAFF. The CDR3 DNA reads as TGTGCCAGCAGCCCCCGGTGGAACACTGAAGCTTTCTTT.

The CDR3 loop is CASSWGTGDNSPLHF. DNA of the CDR3: TGTGCCAGCAGCTGGGGTACGGGGGATAATTCACCCCTCCACTTT. The chain links TRBV5-5 to TRBJ1-6; weak D call: TRBD1 (5 bases). Germline V gene lookup returns CDR1 SGHKS and CDR2 YYEKEE (reference sequence). The CDR3 spans 15 residues. V gave up 3 bases and J gave up 5 bases, with 12 bases separating them.

Only one count was recorded for this clone. The chain employs TRBV27 and TRBJ2-2; the D is unclear. Germline loops: CDR1 MNHEY, CDR2 SMNVEV (reference sequence). The CDR3 covers 13 residues. V was pared by 2 bases and J by 5 bases, with 6 bases between. CDR3 sequence: CASSLPGTGELFF. The CDR3 coding sequence is TGTGCCAGCAGTTTACCCGGGACCGGGGAGCTGTTTTTT.

This clone was observed a single time. The J gene is TRBJ2-7, the V gene TRBV5-8, with 10 bases identical to TRBD1. The germline V gene has CDR1 SGHTS and CDR2 YDEGEE. The CDR3 has 14 residues. V trimming: 6 bases; J trimming: 4 bases; junction bases outside the gene matches: 7. The CDR3 nucleotides are TGTGCCAGCACCCTGGGACAGGGGTTTTACGAGCAGTACTTC. It specifies CASTLGQGFYEQYF.

The chain recombines TRBV5-4 with TRBJ2-1; 7 bases match TRBD2. Germline CDR1 SGHNT, CDR2 YYREEE (reference sequence). CDR3 length: 14 residues. Unmatched junction bases numbered 6, after V lost 0 bases and J lost 9 bases. This CDR3 reads CASSLGEGRGEQFF. As DNA, the CDR3 is TGTGCCAGCAGCTTGGGGGAGGGCCGGGGTGAGCAGTTCTTC.

This chain uses TRBV30 with TRBJ1-1, with D perhaps matching TRBD1 (5 bases). Trimming pared 0 bases from V and 5 bases from J, leaving 13 bases between. The germline gives CDR1 GTSNPN, CDR2 SVGIG (reference sequence). This CDR3 has 14 amino acids. In DNA, the CDR3 is TGTGCCTGGAGTGTTACCGAGGGGAAGACTGAAGCTTTCTTT. This translates into CAWSVTEGKTEAFF.

V gene TRBV1 combines with J gene TRBJ2-1; the table gives TRBD2 as D, unverified against the DNA. TRBV1 is assigned pseudogene status. CDR3 size: 16 residues. The CDR3 bases are TGCACCCCCGGGGTGGGAGAGCCCCTGGAGTGTAATGAGCAGTTCTTC. Translation gives CTPGVGEPLECNEQFF.

CDR3 amino acids: CASSQDSNQPQHF. In nucleotides, the CDR3 is TGTGCCAGCAGCCAGGATAGCAATCAGCCCCAGCATTTT. J is TRBJ1-5 and V is TRBV11-2; D remains unclear. The CDR3 totals 13 residues. Germline CDR1 is SGHAT and CDR2 is FQNNGV. V lost 5 bases and J lost 0, with 5 bases in between.

V usage is TRBV19 and J usage is TRBJ2-4; D remains unclear. This CDR3 has 11 amino acids. V was cut by 7 bases and J by 8 bases, with 9 bases left in between. Germline lookup yields CDR1 LNHDA and CDR2 SQIVND (reference sequence). The DNA of the CDR3 is TGTGCCAGTACCCTAGGACACATTCAGTACTTC. As protein: CASTLGHIQYF.

The V call is TRBV11-3, the J call TRBJ2-2; no definite D call. CDR1 is SGHNT and CDR2 is YENEEA in the germline V gene. The CDR3 is 15 amino acids. Trimming pared 3 bases from V and 2 bases from J, leaving 10 bases between. The CDR3 protein is CASSLFPDNTGELFF. CDR3 nucleotides: TGTGCCAGCAGCTTGTTTCCGGACAACACCGGGGAGCTGTTTTTT.